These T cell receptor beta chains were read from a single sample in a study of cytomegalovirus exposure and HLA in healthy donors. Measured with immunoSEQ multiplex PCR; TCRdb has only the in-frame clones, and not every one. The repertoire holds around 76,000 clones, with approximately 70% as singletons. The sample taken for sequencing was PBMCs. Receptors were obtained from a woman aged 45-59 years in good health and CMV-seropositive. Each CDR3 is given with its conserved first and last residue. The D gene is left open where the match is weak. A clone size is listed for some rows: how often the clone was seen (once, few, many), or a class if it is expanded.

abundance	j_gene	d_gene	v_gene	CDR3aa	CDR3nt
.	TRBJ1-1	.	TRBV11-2	CASSRTENTEAFF	TGTGCCAGCAGCCGGACAGAGAACACTGAAGCTTTCTTT
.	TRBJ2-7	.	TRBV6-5	CASSYSGERLEQYF	TGTGCCAGCAGTTACTCGGGAGAACGGCTCGAGCAGTACTTC
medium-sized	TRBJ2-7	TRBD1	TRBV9	CASSTLGDSGEQYF	TGTGCCAGCAGCACCCTGGGGGACAGCGGCGAGCAGTACTTC
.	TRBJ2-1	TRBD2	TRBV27	CASSISGSGNEQFF	TGTGCCAGCAGTATTAGCGGGAGCGGTAATGAGCAGTTCTTC
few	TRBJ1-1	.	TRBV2	CASSLPFGDTEAFF	TGTGCCAGCAGTCTTCCCTTCGGAGACACTGAAGCTTTCTTT
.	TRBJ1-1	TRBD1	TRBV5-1	CASSFLGTASLYTEAFF	TGCGCCAGCAGCTTTCTAGGGACAGCCAGTTTATACACTGAAGCTTTCTTT
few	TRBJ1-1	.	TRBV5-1	CASMGGMGAEAFF	TGCGCCAGCATGGGGGGAATGGGCGCTGAAGCTTTCTTT
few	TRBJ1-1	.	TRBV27	CASSLLGRTEAFF	TGTGCCAGCAGTTTATTGGGGCGCACTGAAGCTTTCTTT
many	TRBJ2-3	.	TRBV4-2	CASSQARGYTQYF	TGTGCCAGCAGCCAAGCCAGGGGATATACGCAGTATTTT
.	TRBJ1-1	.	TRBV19	CASSLRRTDRPFDTEAFF	TGTGCCAGTAGCCTAAGAAGGACGGACAGACCCTTTGACACTGAAGCTTTCTTT
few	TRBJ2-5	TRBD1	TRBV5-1	CASSSNGQGGQETQYF	TGCGCCAGCAGCAGTAACGGACAGGGGGGGCAAGAGACCCAGTACTTC
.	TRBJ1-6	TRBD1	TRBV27	CASGTTTGVRSPLHF	TGTGCCAGCGGGACAACGACAGGGGTTCGATCACCCCTCCACTTT
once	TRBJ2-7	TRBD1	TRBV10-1	CASSGPEQGMSLQYF	TGCGCCAGCAGTGGGCCGGAACAGGGGATGTCACTTCAGTACTTC
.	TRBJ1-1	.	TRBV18	CASSPTAEGTEAFF	TGTGCCAGCTCACCAACGGCGGAGGGCACTGAAGCTTTCTTT
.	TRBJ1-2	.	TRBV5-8	CASSVPPPRNGYTF	TGTGCCAGCAGCGTACCACCCCCGCGGAATGGCTACACCTTC
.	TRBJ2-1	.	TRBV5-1	CASSLVQSSYNEQFF	TGCGCCAGCAGCTTGGTACAGAGCTCCTACAATGAGCAGTTCTTC
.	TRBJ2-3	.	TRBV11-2	CASSLGRDSTTDTQYF	TGTGCCAGCAGCTTAGGGAGGGACAGTACAACAGATACGCAGTATTTT
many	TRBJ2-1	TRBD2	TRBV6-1	CASSESSGYNEQFF	TGTGCCAGCAGTGAATCTAGCGGCTACAATGAGCAGTTCTTC
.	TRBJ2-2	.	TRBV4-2	CASSPPGRADGELFF	TGTGCCAGCAGCCCCCCGGGCAGGGCGGACGGGGAGCTGTTTTTT
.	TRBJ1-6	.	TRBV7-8	CASSLRAGPRGNSPLHF	TGTGCCAGCAGCTTAAGGGCAGGGCCTCGGGGGAATTCACCCCTCCACTTT
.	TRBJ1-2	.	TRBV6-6	CASSWGDDGYTF	TGTGCCAGCAGTTGGGGGGACGATGGCTACACCTTC
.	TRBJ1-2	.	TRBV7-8	CASRALTGLPDYGYTF	TGTGCCAGCAGGGCCCTGACAGGTCTACCCGATTATGGCTACACCTTC
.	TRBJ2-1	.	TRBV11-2	CASSLGGGRGNEQFF	TGTGCCAGCAGCTTAGGCGGAGGCAGGGGAAATGAGCAGTTCTTC
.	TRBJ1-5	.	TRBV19	CASSIRGEGQPQHF	TGTGCCAGTAGTATAAGAGGGGAGGGTCAGCCCCAGCATTTT
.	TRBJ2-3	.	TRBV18	CASSPMAGAEGTQYF	TGTGCCAGCTCACCAATGGCGGGGGCCGAGGGTACGCAGTATTTT
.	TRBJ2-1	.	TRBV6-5	CASRSSTTGINEQFF	TGTGCCAGCAGATCCAGTACTACAGGGATCAATGAGCAGTTCTTC
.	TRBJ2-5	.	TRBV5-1	CASRAAETQYF	TGCGCCAGCAGGGCGGCGGAGACCCAGTACTTC
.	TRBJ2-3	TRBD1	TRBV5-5	CASSLVGTVITDTQYF	TGTGCCAGCAGCTTGGTAGGGACAGTAATCACAGATACGCAGTATTTT
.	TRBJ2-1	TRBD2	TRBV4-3	CASSQGAGDEQFF	TGCGCCAGCAGCCAAGGCGCGGGGGACGAGCAGTTCTTC
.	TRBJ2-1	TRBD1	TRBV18	CASSFVGQGANNEQFF	TGTGCCAGCTCATTCGTTGGACAGGGGGCCAACAATGAGCAGTTCTTC
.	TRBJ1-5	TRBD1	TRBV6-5	CASSTGEGQPQHF	TGTGCCAGCAGTACAGGGGAAGGTCAGCCCCAGCATTTT
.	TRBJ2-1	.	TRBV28	CASSLGLHSSYNEQFF	TGTGCCAGCAGTTTGGGCCTCCATAGCTCCTACAATGAGCAGTTCTTC
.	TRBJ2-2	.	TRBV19	CASISERGTGELFF	TGTGCCAGTATCTCGGAACGAGGGACCGGGGAGCTGTTTTTT
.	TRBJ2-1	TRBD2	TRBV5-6	CASSLTSASYNEQFF	TGTGCCAGCAGCTTGACTAGCGCTTCCTACAATGAGCAGTTCTTC
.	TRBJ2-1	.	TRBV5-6	CASSLSMTGLTHNEQFF	TGTGCCAGCAGCTTGTCGATGACGGGTTTGACTCACAATGAGCAGTTCTTC
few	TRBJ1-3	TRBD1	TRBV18	CASSPQQGGNTIYF	TGTGCCAGCTCACCCCAACAGGGGGGAAACACCATATATTTT
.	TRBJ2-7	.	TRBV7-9	CASSRGSPYEQYF	TGTGCCAGCAGCCGCGGGTCCCCCTACGAGCAGTACTTC